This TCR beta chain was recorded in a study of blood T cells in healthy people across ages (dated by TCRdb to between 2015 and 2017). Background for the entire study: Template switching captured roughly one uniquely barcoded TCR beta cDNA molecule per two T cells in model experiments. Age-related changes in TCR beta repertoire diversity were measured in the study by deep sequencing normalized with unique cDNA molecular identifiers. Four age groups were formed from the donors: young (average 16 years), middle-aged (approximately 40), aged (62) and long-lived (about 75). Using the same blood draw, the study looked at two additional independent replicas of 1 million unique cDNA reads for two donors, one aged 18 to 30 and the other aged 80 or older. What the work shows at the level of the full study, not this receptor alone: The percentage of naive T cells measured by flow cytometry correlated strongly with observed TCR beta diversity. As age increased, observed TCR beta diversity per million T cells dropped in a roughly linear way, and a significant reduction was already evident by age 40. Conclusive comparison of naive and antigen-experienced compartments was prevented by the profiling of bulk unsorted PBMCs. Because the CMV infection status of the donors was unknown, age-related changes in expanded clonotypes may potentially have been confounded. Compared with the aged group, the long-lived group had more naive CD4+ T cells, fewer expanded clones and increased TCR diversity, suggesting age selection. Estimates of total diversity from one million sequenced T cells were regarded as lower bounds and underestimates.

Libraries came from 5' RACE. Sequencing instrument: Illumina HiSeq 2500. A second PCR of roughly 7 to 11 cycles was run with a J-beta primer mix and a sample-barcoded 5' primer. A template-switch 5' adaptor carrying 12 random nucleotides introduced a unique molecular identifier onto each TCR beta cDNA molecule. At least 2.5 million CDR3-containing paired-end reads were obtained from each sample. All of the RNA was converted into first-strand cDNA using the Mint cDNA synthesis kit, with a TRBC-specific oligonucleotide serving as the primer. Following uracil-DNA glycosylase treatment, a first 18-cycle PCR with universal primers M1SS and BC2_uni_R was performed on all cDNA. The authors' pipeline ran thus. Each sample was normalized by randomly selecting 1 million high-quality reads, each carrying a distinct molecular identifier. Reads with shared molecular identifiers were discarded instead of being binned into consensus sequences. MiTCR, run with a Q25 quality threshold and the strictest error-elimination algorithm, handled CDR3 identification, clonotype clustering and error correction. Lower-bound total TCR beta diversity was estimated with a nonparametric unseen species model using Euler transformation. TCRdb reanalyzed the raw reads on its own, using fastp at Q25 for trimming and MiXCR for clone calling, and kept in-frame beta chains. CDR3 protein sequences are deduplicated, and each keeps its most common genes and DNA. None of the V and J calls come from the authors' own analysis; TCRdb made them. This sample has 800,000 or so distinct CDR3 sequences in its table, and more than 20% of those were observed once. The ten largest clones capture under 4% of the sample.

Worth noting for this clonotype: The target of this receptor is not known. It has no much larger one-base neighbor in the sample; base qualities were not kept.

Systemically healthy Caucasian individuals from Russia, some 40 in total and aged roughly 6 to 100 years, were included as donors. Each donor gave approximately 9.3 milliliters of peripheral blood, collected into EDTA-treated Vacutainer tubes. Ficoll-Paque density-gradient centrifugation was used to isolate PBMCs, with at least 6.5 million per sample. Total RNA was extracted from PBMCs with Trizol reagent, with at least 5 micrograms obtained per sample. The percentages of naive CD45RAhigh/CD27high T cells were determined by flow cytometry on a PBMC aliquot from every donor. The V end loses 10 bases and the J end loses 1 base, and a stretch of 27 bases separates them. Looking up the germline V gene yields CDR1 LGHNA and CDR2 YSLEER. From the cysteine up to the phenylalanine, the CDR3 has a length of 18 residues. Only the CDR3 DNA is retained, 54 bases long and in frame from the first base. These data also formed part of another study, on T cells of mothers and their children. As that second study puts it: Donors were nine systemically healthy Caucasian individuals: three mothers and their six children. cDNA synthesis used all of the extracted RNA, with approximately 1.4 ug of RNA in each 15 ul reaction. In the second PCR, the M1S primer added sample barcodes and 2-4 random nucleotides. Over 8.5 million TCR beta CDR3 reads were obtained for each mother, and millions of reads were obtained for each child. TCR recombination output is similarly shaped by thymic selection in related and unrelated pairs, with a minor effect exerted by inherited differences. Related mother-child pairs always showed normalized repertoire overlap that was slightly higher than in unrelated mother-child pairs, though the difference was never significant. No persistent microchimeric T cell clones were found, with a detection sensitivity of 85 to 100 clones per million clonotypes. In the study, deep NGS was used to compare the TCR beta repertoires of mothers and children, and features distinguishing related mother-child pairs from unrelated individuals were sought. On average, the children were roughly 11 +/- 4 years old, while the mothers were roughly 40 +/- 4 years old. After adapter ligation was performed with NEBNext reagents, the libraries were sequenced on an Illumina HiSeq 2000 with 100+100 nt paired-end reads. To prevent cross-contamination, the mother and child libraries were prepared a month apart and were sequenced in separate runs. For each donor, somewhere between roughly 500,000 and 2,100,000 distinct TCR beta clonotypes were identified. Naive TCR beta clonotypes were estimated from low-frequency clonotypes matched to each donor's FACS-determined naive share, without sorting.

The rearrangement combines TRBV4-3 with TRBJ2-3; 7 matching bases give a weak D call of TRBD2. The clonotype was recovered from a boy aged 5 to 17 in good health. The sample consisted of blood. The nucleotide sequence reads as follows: TGCGCCAACAACCGTACCCCAGGGGAGGGCCGGGGCACAGATACGCAGTATTTT. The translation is CANNRTPGEGRGTDTQYF.